The rows below give T cell receptor beta chains drawn from one sample of a study of T cells in Graves' hyperthyroidism and ophthalmopathy. TCRdb reprocessed the multiplex PCR reads with MiXCR, giving one entry per CDR3 protein. The repertoire holds around 620,000 distinct CDR3 sequences, with 35% to 55% as singletons. The sequenced material came from peripheral blood or thyroid tissue (not recorded which). The receptors originated from an adult woman with Graves' disease, either hyperthyroidism or ophthalmopathy (not recorded which). The CDR3 runs from the conserved cysteine through the conserved F or W. D genes are given only for firm matches. Clone size, where shown, is once, few, many, or a class for clones that have expanded.

v_call	j_call	clone_size	d_call	cdr3_aa	cdr3_nt
TRBV9	TRBJ2-6	many	-	CASSPGRVHRTSGANVLTF	TGTGCCAGCAGCCCGGGGCGGGTTCACAGAACTTCTGGGGCCAACGTCCTGACTTTC
TRBV7-6	TRBJ2-6	many	-	CASSLATSGANVLTF	TGTGCCAGCAGCTTAGCCACCTCTGGGGCCAACGTCCTGACTTTC
TRBV7-2	TRBJ2-7	many	-	CASSFAGLGATSYEQYF	TGTGCCAGCAGCTTCGCCGGTCTCGGAGCTACTTCCTACGAGCAGTACTTC
TRBV29-1	TRBJ2-5	few	TRBD2	CSVWGGETQYF	TGCAGCGTTTGGGGGGGGGAGACCCAGTACTTC
TRBV7-2	TRBJ2-7	many	-	CASSLGGSREYEQYF	TGTGCCAGCAGCTTAGGTGGCTCTCGGGAGTACGAGCAGTACTTC
TRBV20-1	TRBJ1-1	-	TRBD1	CSARVGQGALEAFF	TGCAGTGCTAGGGTGGGACAGGGGGCACTAGAAGCTTTCTTT
TRBV19	TRBJ2-7	once	TRBD2	CASSKLAGGTPYEQYF	TGTGCCAGTAGTAAGCTAGCGGGAGGAACCCCCTACGAGCAGTACTTC
TRBV7-9	TRBJ2-6	many	-	CASSSFLGGHGANVLTF	TGTGCCAGCAGCTCGTTCCTCGGGGGGCATGGGGCCAACGTCCTGACTTTC
TRBV12-3/TRBV12-4	TRBJ1-5	-	-	CASSLRSGGQPQHF	TGTGCCAGCAGTTTACGATCGGGGGGGCAGCCCCAGCATTTT
TRBV19	TRBJ1-1	few	-	CASMTVMNTEAFF	TGTGCCAGTATGACAGTTATGAACACTGAAGCTTTCTTT
TRBV5-6	TRBJ1-1	once	-	CASRHGQLNTEAFF	TGTGCCAGTAGGCATGGACAGCTAAACACTGAAGCTTTCTTT
TRBV2	TRBJ1-2	-	-	CASSVGTVGNYGYTF	TGTGCCAGCAGTGTGGGGACCGTGGGGAACTATGGCTACACCTTC
TRBV12-3/TRBV12-4	TRBJ2-7	once	TRBD2	CASTGRGREQYF	TGTGCCAGCACCGGGAGGGGAAGAGAGCAGTACTTC
TRBV7-2	TRBJ2-7	many	-	CASSLDPTRYEQYF	TGTGCCAGCAGCTTAGACCCGACTAGATACGAGCAGTACTTC
TRBV5-1	TRBJ2-7	-	-	CASSTSQSEQYF	TGCGCCAGCAGCACCTCACAATCCGAGCAGTACTTC
TRBV20-1	TRBJ1-4	-	-	CSARKADSFNEKLFF	TGCAGTGCTAGAAAGGCTGACAGTTTTAATGAAAAACTGTTTTTT
TRBV5-1	TRBJ2-7	-	TRBD2	CASSIPSETSGESFSYEQYF	TGCGCCAGCAGCATCCCCTCCGAGACTAGCGGGGAATCTTTCTCCTACGAGCAGTACTTC
TRBV4-1	TRBJ1-6	many	TRBD1	CASSLRDRNNSPLHF	TGCGCCAGCAGCTTACGGGACAGGAATAATTCACCCCTCCACTTT
TRBV7-9	TRBJ2-7	-	-	CTSSGQFHYEQYF	TGTACCAGCAGCGGACAATTCCATTACGAGCAGTACTTC
TRBV29-1	TRBJ1-2	-	-	CSVEVPAQAAGYGYTF	TGCAGCGTTGAAGTTCCCGCACAGGCGGCAGGCTATGGCTACACCTTC
TRBV4-1	TRBJ1-5	many	-	CASSPIGRLNQPQHF	TGCGCCAGCAGCCCCATCGGCAGACTCAATCAGCCCCAGCATTTT
TRBV7-9	TRBJ2-3	few	-	CASSFGLGSPTDTQYF	TGTGCCAGCAGCTTCGGGTTGGGTTCACCCACAGATACGCAGTATTTT
TRBV12-3/TRBV12-4	TRBJ1-4	-	-	CASSTRASWEKLFF	TGTGCCAGCAGCACCAGGGCATCATGGGAAAAACTGTTTTTT
TRBV5-1	TRBJ2-5	many	-	CASGPSETQYF	TGCGCCAGCGGGCCCTCGGAGACCCAGTACTTC
TRBV29-1	TRBJ1-2	-	-	CSVFTQGYYGYTF	TGCAGCGTGTTCACCCAGGGGTACTATGGCTACACCTTC
TRBV11-2	TRBJ2-6	many	-	CASSPTVVSGANVLTF	TGTGCCAGCAGCCCCACCGTGGTGAGTGGGGCCAACGTCCTGACTTTC
TRBV10-2	TRBJ1-2	-	TRBD1	CASSESWTGRNYGYTF	TGCGCCAGCAGTGAGTCGTGGACAGGGCGCAACTATGGCTACACCTTC
TRBV7-3	TRBJ2-2	many	-	CASSPSNTGELFF	TGTGCCAGCAGCCCTAGCAACACCGGGGAGCTGTTTTTT
TRBV18	TRBJ1-2	many	-	CASSPPTENYGYTF	TGTGCCAGCTCACCCCCGACAGAGAACTATGGCTACACCTTC
TRBV2	TRBJ1-2	once	-	CASKIGTTGNTF	TGTGCCAGCAAGATAGGAACGACTGGAAACACCTTC
TRBV7-9	TRBJ2-5	-	TRBD2	CASSETSGGLETQYF	TGTGCCAGCAGCGAGACTAGCGGGGGTCTCGAGACCCAGTACTTC
TRBV7-2	TRBJ1-6	many	TRBD1	CASSLVAGGGSPLHF	TGTGCCAGCAGCTTAGTTGCAGGGGGCGGGTCACCCCTCCACTTT
TRBV29-1	TRBJ2-3	few	TRBD2	CSAPGRGTQYF	TGCAGCGCTCCAGGGCGGGGGACGCAGTATTTT
TRBV9	TRBJ2-1	-	TRBD2	CASSAGLAANEQFF	TGTGCCAGCAGCGCAGGACTAGCGGCCAATGAGCAGTTCTTC
TRBV19	TRBJ1-5	-	TRBD1	CASSIEDRGKQPQHF	TGTGCCAGTAGTATAGAAGACAGGGGGAAACAGCCCCAGCATTTT
TRBV7-8	TRBJ2-7	few	-	CASSLLSRSYEQYF	TGTGCCAGCAGCCTTCTATCTCGCTCCTACGAGCAGTACTTC
TRBV10-3	TRBJ1-2	-	-	CAISESGSGAYGYTF	TGTGCCATCAGTGAGTCGGGTAGCGGGGCCTATGGCTACACCTTC
TRBV5-6	TRBJ1-3	-	-	CASSRDRNPSGYTIYF	TGTGCCAGCAGCCGTGACAGGAATCCCTCTGGCTACACCATATATTTT
TRBV7-9	TRBJ1-5	-	-	CASSPFVQPQHF	TGTGCCAGCAGTCCGTTCGTTCAGCCCCAGCATTTT
TRBV9	TRBJ1-5	-	TRBD1	CASSATGGFQPQHF	TGTGCCAGCAGCGCGACAGGGGGTTTCCAGCCCCAGCATTTT
TRBV7-9	TRBJ1-1	-	-	CASRDSPPGVNTEAFF	TGCGCCAGCAGAGACTCTCCCCCCGGGGTAAACACTGAAGCTTTCTTT
TRBV9	TRBJ1-5	-	TRBD1	CASSEGQGFQPQHF	TGTGCCAGCAGCGAGGGACAGGGTTTTCAGCCCCAGCATTTT
TRBV24-1	TRBJ2-3	-	-	CATSVSLTDTQYF	TGTGCCACCAGTGTGTCCCTGACAGATACGCAGTATTTT
TRBV5-1	TRBJ1-2	-	-	CASSLQGSGDHGYTF	TGCGCCAGCAGCTTGCAGGGCTCTGGGGACCATGGCTACACCTTC
TRBV10-3	TRBJ2-5	few	-	CAISETGYETQYF	TGTGCCATCAGTGAGACAGGGTACGAGACCCAGTACTTC
TRBV7-9	TRBJ1-6	-	-	CASSLVTEWLHF	TGTGCCAGCAGCTTAGTGACAGAGTGGCTCCACTTT